The rows below give T cell receptor beta chains drawn from one sample of a study of brain T cells in children with intractable seizures. Repertoires were generated with immunoSEQ multiplex PCR, while TCRdb's copy carries only in-frame clones and drops some. Seen here are about 340,000 clones, 93% observed once, and the top ten hold about 6%. The source was peripheral blood, collected 4 to 5 months after surgery. The receptors originated from a boy in the first two years of life with tuberous sclerosis and intractable seizures. Both conserved end residues are part of each CDR3. The D gene is left open where the match is weak. Not all rows give a size; the values are once, few, many and, for expanded clones, a class.

V: TRBV21-1; size: once; D: NA; J: TRBJ2-5; CDR3: CASSKERGQETQYF; DNA: TGTGCCAGCAGCAAAGAGCGGGGTCAAGAGACCCAGTACTTC
V: TRBV7-8; size: NA; D: NA; J: TRBJ1-1; CDR3: CASSLEVDWHTEAFF; DNA: TGTGCCAGCAGCTTAGAGGTCGACTGGCACACTGAAGCTTTCTTT
V: TRBV5-1; size: NA; D: TRBD2; J: TRBJ2-2; CDR3: CASSSLTSGRAEGPGELFF; DNA: TGCGCCAGCAGCTCCTTGACTAGCGGGAGGGCCGAGGGTCCCGGGGAGCTGTTTTTT
V: TRBV27; size: NA; D: NA; J: TRBJ1-2; CDR3: CASALAMALGVGNHGYTF; DNA: TGTGCCAGCGCTTTGGCCATGGCCCTGGGGGTAGGAAATCATGGCTACACCTTC
V: TRBV11-3; size: NA; D: NA; J: TRBJ2-5; CDR3: CASGVAGGQETQYF; DNA: TGTGCCAGCGGGGTCGCAGGTGGGCAAGAGACCCAGTACTTC
V: TRBV3-1/TRBV3-2; size: NA; D: NA; J: TRBJ2-3; CDR3: CASSSFHRDTQYF; DNA: TGTGCCAGCAGCTCATTCCATAGGGATACGCAGTATTTT
V: TRBV14; size: NA; D: NA; J: TRBJ1-5; CDR3: CASSLQQNQPQHF; DNA: TGTGCCAGCAGTCTACAGCAAAATCAGCCCCAGCATTTT
V: TRBV5-4; size: NA; D: TRBD2; J: TRBJ2-5; CDR3: CASSLGLAGGFVETQYF; DNA: TGTGCCAGCAGCTTGGGACTAGCGGGGGGGTTCGTCGAGACCCAGTACTTC
V: TRBV14; size: NA; D: NA; J: TRBJ1-2; CDR3: CASSQSRYGYTF; DNA: TGTGCCAGCAGCCAATCCAGATATGGCTACACCTTC
V: TRBV7-2; size: once; D: NA; J: TRBJ2-7; CDR3: CASSLVVDSPYEQYF; DNA: TGTGCCAGCAGCTTAGTAGTGGACTCCCCCTACGAGCAGTACTTC
V: TRBV2; size: NA; D: TRBD1; J: TRBJ1-6; CDR3: CASKGQQWSSPLHF; DNA: TGTGCCAGCAAGGGACAGCAGTGGAGTTCACCCCTCCACTTT
V: TRBV29-1; size: NA; D: NA; J: TRBJ2-5; CDR3: CSVCPRDRQETQYF; DNA: TGCAGCGTTTGCCCGAGGGATCGGCAAGAGACCCAGTACTTC
V: TRBV4-1; size: NA; D: NA; J: TRBJ1-6; CDR3: CASSQVGGVVSPLHF; DNA: TGCGCCAGCAGCCAAGTGGGGGGTGTAGTTTCACCCCTCCACTTT
V: TRBV7-9; size: NA; D: NA; J: TRBJ2-6; CDR3: CASSSPWVEVSGANVLTF; DNA: TGTGCCAGCAGCTCCCCTTGGGTAGAGGTATCTGGGGCCAACGTCCTGACTTTC
V: TRBV4-1; size: NA; D: NA; J: TRBJ2-7; CDR3: CASSPGGGREQYF; DNA: TGCGCCAGCAGCCCCGGTGGGGGACGGGAGCAGTACTTC
V: TRBV10-3; size: NA; D: NA; J: TRBJ1-6; CDR3: CAISESGQGLRFEPLHF; DNA: TGTGCCATCAGTGAGTCGGGGCAAGGCCTTAGGTTTGAGCCCCTCCACTTT
V: TRBV9; size: NA; D: NA; J: TRBJ2-3; CDR3: CASSVGRAEATDTQYF; DNA: TGTGCCAGCAGCGTAGGACGGGCTGAAGCCACAGATACGCAGTATTTT
V: TRBV29-1; size: NA; D: TRBD2; J: TRBJ2-1; CDR3: CSVDPGLARGEQFF; DNA: TGCAGCGTTGACCCGGGACTAGCGCGAGGTGAGCAGTTCTTC
V: TRBV6-2/TRBV6-3; size: few; D: NA; J: TRBJ1-1; CDR3: CASSYPTGLQNTEAFF; DNA: TGTGCCAGCAGTTACCCAACAGGACTCCAGAACACTGAAGCTTTCTTT